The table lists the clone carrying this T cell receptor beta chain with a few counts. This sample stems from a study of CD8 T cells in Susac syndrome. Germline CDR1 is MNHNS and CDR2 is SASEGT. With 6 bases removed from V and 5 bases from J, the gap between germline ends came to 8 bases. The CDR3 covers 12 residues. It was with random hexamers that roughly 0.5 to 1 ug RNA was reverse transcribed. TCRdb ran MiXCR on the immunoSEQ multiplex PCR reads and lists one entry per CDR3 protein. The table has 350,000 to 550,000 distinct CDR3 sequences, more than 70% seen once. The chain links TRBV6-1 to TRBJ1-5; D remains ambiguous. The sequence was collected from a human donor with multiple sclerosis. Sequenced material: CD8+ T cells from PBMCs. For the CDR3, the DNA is TGTGCCAGCAGCCCCCCGCATCAGCCCCAGCATTTT. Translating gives CASSPPHQPQHF.